One sample yielded the 3 T cell receptor beta chains listed below, sequenced in a study of metastatic and nonmetastatic thyroid tumors (dated by TCRdb to 2019 to 2021). Before undergoing thyroid surgery, none of the patients had been given any kind of treatment. Receptor amplification or capture employed PCR. Sequencing relied on an Illumina HiSeq 4000. TCRdb ran its own pipeline on the public reads, namely fastp trimming at Q25 and MiXCR clone calling, and kept in-frame beta chains. The sample has about 7,600 clones on record, approximately 30% of them singletons. About 17% of the sample is held by the ten biggest clonotypes. The sequencing input was adjacent normal tissue. These receptors originate from a female donor with papillary thyroid cancer or a benign thyroid nodule (not recorded which). Some clones in this sample may be carry-over from other donors' samples.

Points on this clone: The junction does not match germline at one end; this may be a read error. As DNA, the CDR3 is TGTGCCAGCCGCCAAGAGGGGTCGTGGGGCTACACCTTC. Translating it yields CASRQEGSWGYTF. V usage is TRBV4-2 and J usage is TRBJ1-2, with a weak D call TRBD1 (5 bases). The CDR3 extends over 13 amino acids. Per the germline V gene, CDR1 is LGHNA and CDR2 is YNFKEQ.

By sample share, this clone is medium-sized (0.01 to 0.1%). The rearrangement joins TRBV6-1 to TRBJ2-1; D gene uncertain. CDR3 length: 13 amino acids. Germline CDR1 reads MNHNS; CDR2 reads SASEGT. V lost 5 bases to trimming and J lost 3 bases, with 8 bases between them. This CDR3 reads CASSYGIYNEQFF. CDR3 DNA: TGTGCCAGCAGTTATGGGATCTACAATGAGCAGTTCTTC.

Ten or more counts support this clone. The chain couples TRBV6-1 to TRBJ1-5; possibly TRBD1 for D (5 bases). CDR3 length equals 12 residues. From germline, CDR1 is MNHNS and CDR2 SASEGT. Trimming took 2 bases from V and 10 from J, leaving 9 bases between them. The DNA for the CDR3 is TGTGCCAGCAGTGAAACGGGGGGACCCCAGCATTTT. This translates into CASSETGGPQHF.